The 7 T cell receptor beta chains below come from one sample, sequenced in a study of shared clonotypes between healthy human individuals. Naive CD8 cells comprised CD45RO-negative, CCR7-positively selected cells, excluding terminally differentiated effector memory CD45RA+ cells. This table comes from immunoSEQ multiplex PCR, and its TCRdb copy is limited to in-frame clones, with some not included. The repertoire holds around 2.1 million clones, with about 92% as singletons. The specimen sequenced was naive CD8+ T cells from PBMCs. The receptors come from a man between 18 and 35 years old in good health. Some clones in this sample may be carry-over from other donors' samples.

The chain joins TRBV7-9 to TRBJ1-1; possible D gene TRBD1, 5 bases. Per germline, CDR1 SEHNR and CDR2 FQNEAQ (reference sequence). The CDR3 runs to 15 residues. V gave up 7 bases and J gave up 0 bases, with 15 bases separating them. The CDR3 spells CASTGSQDMNTEAFF. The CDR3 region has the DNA TGTGCCAGCACAGGGTCCCAGGACATGAACACTGAAGCTTTCTTT.

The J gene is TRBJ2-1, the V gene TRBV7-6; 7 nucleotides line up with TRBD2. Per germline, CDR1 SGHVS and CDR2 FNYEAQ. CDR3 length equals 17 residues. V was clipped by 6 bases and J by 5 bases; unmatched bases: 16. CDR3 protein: CASRRLASAQTNNEQFF. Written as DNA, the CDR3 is TGTGCCAGCAGACGACTAGCTTCAGCCCAGACAAACAATGAGCAGTTCTTC.

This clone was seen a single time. The CDR3 DNA reads as TGTGCCAGCAGTCGGTCTGGGGTGTTCACTGAAGCTTTCTTT. Protein sequence: CASSRSGVFTEAFF. The rearrangement uses TRBV6-6 and TRBJ1-1; D not certain. Germline V gene data show CDR1 as MNHNY and CDR2 as SVGAGI (reference sequence). The CDR3 consists of 14 residues. Trimming left V 5 bases short and J 4 bases short, with 14 bases between.

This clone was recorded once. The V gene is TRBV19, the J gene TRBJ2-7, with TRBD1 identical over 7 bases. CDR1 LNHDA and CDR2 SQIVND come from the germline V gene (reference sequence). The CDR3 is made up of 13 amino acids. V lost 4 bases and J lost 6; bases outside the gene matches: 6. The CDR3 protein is CASSNYRGAEQYF. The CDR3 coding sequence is TGTGCCAGTAGTAATTACAGGGGCGCCGAGCAGTACTTC.

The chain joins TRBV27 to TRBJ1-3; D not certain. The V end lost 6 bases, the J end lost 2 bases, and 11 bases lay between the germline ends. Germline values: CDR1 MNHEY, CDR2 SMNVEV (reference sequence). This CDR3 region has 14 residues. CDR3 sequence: CASSLGIAGNTIYF. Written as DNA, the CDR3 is TGTGCCAGCAGCTTGGGGATTGCTGGAAACACCATATATTTT.

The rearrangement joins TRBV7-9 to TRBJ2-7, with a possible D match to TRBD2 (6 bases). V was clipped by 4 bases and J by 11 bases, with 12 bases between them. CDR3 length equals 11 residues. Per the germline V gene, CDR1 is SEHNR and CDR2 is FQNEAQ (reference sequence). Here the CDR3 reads CASSSGSREYF. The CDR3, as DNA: TGTGCCAGCAGCTCCGGGAGCAGGGAGTACTTC.

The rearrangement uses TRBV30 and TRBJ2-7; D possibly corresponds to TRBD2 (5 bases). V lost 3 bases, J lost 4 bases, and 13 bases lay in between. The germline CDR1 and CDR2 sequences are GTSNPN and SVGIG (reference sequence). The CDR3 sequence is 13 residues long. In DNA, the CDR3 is TGTGCCTGGAGATCCGACGGGATTTACGAGCAGTACTTC. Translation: CAWRSDGIYEQYF.